One and the same sample provided the 26 T cell receptor beta chains below, sequenced in a study of blood T cell repertoires in COVID-19. The data were produced by immunoSEQ multiplex PCR, yet TCRdb's version contains in-frame clones alone and is incomplete. The data show roughly 70,000 clones, approximately 80% seen once. The specimen was peripheral blood. Receptors originate from a human donor in a cohort sampled during active COVID-19.

The chain is built from TRBV24-1 and TRBJ2-1; TRBD2 matches at 7 bases. V gave up 6 bases and J gave up 7 bases; unmatched junction bases: 8. The V gene's germline CDR1 is KGHDR and CDR2 SFDVKD. This CDR3 is 14 amino acids long. The chain's CDR3 is CATSSRGGQNEQFF. CDR3 nucleotide sequence: TGTGCCACCAGTTCGCGCGGGGGTCAAAATGAGCAGTTCTTC.

The chain carries TRBV3-1 (or the pseudogene TRBV3-2) and TRBJ2-7, with 15 bases lining up with TRBD2. Germline trimming cut 5 bases from V and 1 base from J; bases unmatched to any gene: 9. Per the germline V gene, CDR1 is LGHDT and CDR2 is YNNKEL (reference sequence). This CDR3 comprises 18 residues. In DNA form, the CDR3 reads TGTGCCAGCAGCGCAGGACTAGCGGGAGGGCTGGTTTCCTACGAGCAGTACTTC. Its protein is CASSAGLAGGLVSYEQYF.

This clone was detected only once. Other DNA variants within this sample encode the same CDR3. V usage is TRBV6-5 and J usage is TRBJ2-7; tentatively, D is TRBD1 (6 bases). Germline-derived CDR1 and CDR2 are MNHEY and SVGAGI. V was pared by 0 bases and J by 4 bases, with 7 bases between. CDR3 length: 13 residues. CDR3 residues: CASSYSRGYEQYF. The CDR3 region has the DNA TGTGCCAGCAGTTACTCAAGGGGGTACGAGCAGTACTTC.

Many counts were recorded for this clone. The V and J genes are TRBV5-1 and TRBJ1-5; no definite D call. The CDR3 runs to 14 residues. V was pared by 0 bases and J by 0 bases, with 4 bases between. Per the germline V gene, CDR1 is SGHRS and CDR2 is YFSETQ. For the CDR3, the DNA is TGCGCCAGCAGCTTGGACAATAGCAATCAGCCCCAGCATTTT. Translating gives CASSLDNSNQPQHF.

The chain has TRBV6-2 or TRBV6-3 and TRBJ2-5; 10 bases are shared with TRBD2. V trimming: 0 bases; J trimming: 2 bases; junction bases outside the gene matches: 12. Looked up from germline, CDR1 is MNHEY and CDR2 is SVGEGT. The CDR3 is 19 residues long. The CDR3 bases are TGTGCCAGCAGTTACTCCGAGTCTAGCGGGAGTATCCCACAAGAGACCCAGTACTTC. The encoded protein is CASSYSESSGSIPQETQYF.

The chain is built from TRBV3-1 (or the pseudogene TRBV3-2) and TRBJ2-7, with TRBD1 identical over 7 bases. J lost 5 bases, V lost 4 bases, and 8 bases had no gene match. The length of the CDR3 is 14 residues. The germline CDR1 and CDR2 sequences are LGHDT and YNNKEL (reference sequence). CDR3 amino acids: CASSPGTVLHEQYF. DNA for the CDR3: TGTGCCAGCAGCCCCGGGACAGTTCTTCACGAGCAGTACTTC.

The chain employs TRBV19 and TRBJ2-1; TRBD2 aligns across 12 bases. V was clipped by 7 bases and J by 6 bases; unmatched bases: 7. Germline CDR1 and CDR2: LNHDA and SQIVND (reference sequence). This CDR3 contains 15 residues. The CDR3 sequence is CASNSLAGGSNEQFF. The CDR3 DNA follows: TGTGCCAGTAACTCGCTAGCGGGAGGGAGCAATGAGCAGTTCTTC.

The gene calls are TRBV30 and TRBJ1-2; the match to TRBD1 covers 8 bases. The trim removed 3 bases at V and 4 bases at J, leaving 4 bases unmatched. The CDR3 is made up of 13 amino acids. The germline V gene has CDR1 GTSNPN and CDR2 SVGIG (reference sequence). The CDR3 here is CAWRRQGTYGYTF. DNA for the CDR3: TGTGCCTGGAGGCGACAGGGGACCTATGGCTACACCTTC. The full variable domain, in which reference TRBV30 and TRBJ1-2 provide the parts outside the CDR3, is SQTIHQWPATLVQPVGSPLSLECTVEGTSNPNLYWYRQAAGRGLQLLFYSVGIGQISSEVPQNLSASRPQDRQFILSSKKLLLSDSGFYLCAWRRQGTYGYTFGSGTRLTVV.

This clone appeared a few times. V gene TRBV18 combines with J gene TRBJ2-7; tentative D call: TRBD2 (6 bases). This CDR3 is built from 15 residues. Trimming cost V 6 bases and J 2 bases, with 17 bases left between them. Germline V lookup: CDR1 KGHSH, CDR2 LQKENI. This CDR3 reads CASSLYLASTYEQYF. CDR3 nucleotides: TGTGCCAGCTCCCTTTACCTAGCGAGTACCTACGAGCAGTACTTC.

The chain combines TRBV7-9 with TRBJ1-2; the D gene is possibly TRBD1 (6 bases). V was clipped by 5 bases and J by 0 bases, with 13 bases between them. Germline V gene lookup returns CDR1 SEHNR and CDR2 FQNEAQ (reference sequence). CDR3 size: 15 residues. CDR3 sequence (DNA): TGTGCCAGCAGCGAAGGGGGACCGCCTAACTATGGCTACACCTTC. Its translation is CASSEGGPPNYGYTF.

The CDR3, as DNA: TGTGCCACAGGGGGAGGTTACGAGCAGTACTTC. Residues: CATGGGYEQYF. The V gene is TRBV10-3, the J gene TRBJ2-7; possibly TRBD1 for D (7 bases). Germline V CDR1 and CDR2: ENHRY, SYGVKD. V lost 10 bases to trimming and J lost 4 bases, with 11 bases between them. The length of the CDR3 is 11 residues.

The V and J genes are TRBV2 and TRBJ2-7; no clear D gene. V lost 11 bases and J 3 bases, leaving 17 bases between the germline ends. CDR3 length: 13 amino acids. CDR1 is SNHLY and CDR2 is FYNNEI in the germline V gene. CDR3 sequence: CAGQRLEGYEQYF. The CDR3 DNA sequence: TGTGCCGGTCAGAGGCTAGAAGGCTACGAGCAGTACTTC.

The CDR3 is CASSGLAGAPYEQYF. In nucleotides, the CDR3 is TGTGCCAGCAGTGGGCTAGCGGGAGCTCCCTACGAGCAGTACTTC. The chain joins TRBV27 to TRBJ2-7; 10 positions agree with TRBD2. The germline gives CDR1 MNHEY, CDR2 SMNVEV (reference sequence). The CDR3 length is 15 residues. The junction had 6 bases not matched to a gene; V was cut back by 5 bases and J by 2 bases.

The chain combines TRBV5-1 with TRBJ2-6; 10 nucleotides align to TRBD1. The CDR3 runs 18 residues. Germline V gives CDR1 SGHRS, CDR2 YFSETQ. With 4 bases clipped from V and 1 base from J, the junction kept 8 bases outside the gene matches. CDR3 nucleotides: TGCGCCAGCAGCGTACCGGGACAGGGGTTGTCTGGGGCCAACGTCCTGACTTTC. Its protein product is CASSVPGQGLSGANVLTF.

The chain uses TRBV13 and TRBJ2-7, with 7 bases lining up with TRBD1. Looked up from germline, CDR1 is PRHDT and CDR2 is FYEKMQ (reference sequence). The CDR3 loop spans 15 amino acids. Trimming took 5 bases from V and 3 from J; bases not matched to a gene: 10. The CDR3 region has the DNA TGTGCCAGCAGCAACGGAGCCAGACAGGGCTACGAGCAGTACTTC. Encoded protein: CASSNGARQGYEQYF.

This clone has more than one count but fewer than ten. This chain connects TRBV6-6 to TRBJ2-2; tentatively, D is TRBD2 (5 bases). V lost 7 bases and J lost 3, with 12 bases in between. Germline V lookup: CDR1 MNHNY, CDR2 SVGAGI (reference sequence). CDR3 length: 14 residues. CDR3 protein: CASTGLRDTGELFF. In nucleotides, the CDR3 is TGTGCCAGCACGGGGTTACGGGACACCGGGGAGCTGTTTTTT.

Regarding this clone: The DNA is omitted, as the CDR3 cannot be located on it reliably, and the CDR3 follows TCRdb's listing. The rearrangement links TRBV7-9 to TRBJ1-1; the table's TRBD1 call for D was not verified on the DNA. Including both end residues, the CDR3 is 16 amino acids long. The germline V gene encodes CDR1 SEHNR and CDR2 FQNEAQ (reference sequence). Here the CDR3 reads CASSFGQGKLNTEAFF.

This chain joins TRBV5-1 and TRBJ2-1; 13 bases agree with TRBD2. CDR3 size: 18 residues. V dropped 4 bases and J dropped 6; count of bases not matched to a gene: 13. Germline loops: CDR1 SGHRS, CDR2 YFSETQ. CDR3 nucleotides: TGCGCCAGCAGCCGGACCGGGACTAGCGGGATCGGAGGCAATGAGCAGTTCTTC. It yields the protein CASSRTGTSGIGGNEQFF.

The chain joins TRBV25-1 to TRBJ2-5; D possibly corresponds to TRBD2 (6 bases). This CDR3 has 15 amino acids. In germline, CDR1 is MGHDK, CDR2 SYGVNS. Trimming cost V 4 bases and J 5 bases, with 17 bases left between them. The CDR3 nucleotides are TGTGCCAGCAGTGCTTCCCCGGGAGAGATGGAGACCCAGTACTTC. Its protein is CASSASPGEMETQYF. Complete variable domain (other parts from reference TRBV25-1 and TRBJ2-5): EADIYQTPRYLVIGTGKKITLECSQTMGHDKMYWYQQDPGMELHLIHYSYGVNSTEKGDLSSESTVSRIRTEHFPLTLESARPSHTSQYLCASSASPGEMETQYFGPGTRLLVL.

The chain recombines TRBV23-1 with TRBJ2-7; D perhaps matches TRBD2 (7 bases). TRBV23-1 counts as an open reading frame of uncertain function. The CDR3 consists of 18 residues. Trimming left V 0 bases short and J 3 bases short, with 21 bases between. CDR3: CASSQSRGGATDFYEQYF. The CDR3 DNA reads TGCGCCAGCAGTCAATCTAGGGGGGGGGCGACGGACTTCTACGAGCAGTACTTC.

The chain joins TRBV15 to TRBJ1-6; 9 bases line up with TRBD1. In germline, CDR1 is LNHNV, CDR2 YYDKDF (reference sequence). Trimming removed 3 bases from V and 10 bases from J; junction bases left unmatched: 4. The CDR3 contains 14 residues. The CDR3 spells CATSRGTGRSPLHF. CDR3 nucleotides: TGTGCCACCAGCAGGGGGACAGGGCGGTCACCCCTCCACTTT. The complete variable domain, with remaining parts taken from reference TRBV15 and TRBJ1-6, reads DAMVIQNPRYQVTQFGKPVTLSCSQTLNHNVMYWYQQKSSQAPKLLFHYYDKDFNNEADTPDNFQSRRPNTSFCFLDIRSPGLGDTAMYLCATSRGTGRSPLHFGNGTRLTVT.

V and J are TRBV19 and TRBJ2-5; 9 positions agree with TRBD1. There are 14 residues in the CDR3. Germline V gives CDR1 LNHDA, CDR2 SQIVND (reference sequence). The trim removed 3 bases at V and 6 bases at J, leaving 5 bases unmatched. This CDR3 is CASSMRTGEQTQYF. CDR3 sequence (DNA): TGTGCCAGTAGTATGAGGACAGGGGAGCAGACCCAGTACTTC.

The chain is built from TRBV18 and TRBJ2-7; D might be TRBD2 (6 bases). Deletions cut 2 bases from V and 8 bases from J, with 7 bases between. The CDR3 length is 11 residues. Germline V gene lookup returns CDR1 KGHSH and CDR2 LQKENI. The CDR3 loop reads CASSPGGKQYF. DNA of the CDR3: TGTGCCAGCTCACCAGGGGGGAAGCAGTACTTC.

The V gene is TRBV5-1, the J gene TRBJ2-5; possible D gene TRBD1, 5 bases. With 4 bases removed from V and 2 bases from J, the gap between germline ends came to 12 bases. From germline, CDR1 is SGHRS and CDR2 YFSETQ. The CDR3 is made up of 14 amino acids. The CDR3 nucleotides read TGCGCCAGCAGCCGAGACAGTATTCAAGAGACCCAGTACTTC. It translates to CASSRDSIQETQYF. The variable domain in full, completed from reference TRBV5-1 and TRBJ2-5, reads KAGVTQTPRYLIKTRGQQVTLSCSPISGHRSVSWYQQTPGQGLQFLFEYFSETQRNKGNFPGRFSGRQFSNSRSEMNVSTLELGDSALYLCASSRDSIQETQYFGPGTRLLVL.

The gene calls are TRBV10-2 and TRBJ2-5; 10 bases are a match to TRBD2. Germline assignment: CDR1 WSHSY and CDR2 SAAADI. The CDR3 extends over 16 amino acids. Trimming took 4 bases from V and 5 from J; bases not matched to a gene: 10. DNA of the CDR3: TGCGCCAGCAGTGCGAGTCTAGCGGGAGTGTTGGAGACCCAGTACTTC. As protein: CASSASLAGVLETQYF.

The rearrangement uses TRBV13 and TRBJ1-2; D gene ambiguous. The ends were cut back, 2 bases at V and 3 bases at J, with 10 bases in the middle. CDR3 size: 14 residues. Germline V gene data show CDR1 as PRHDT and CDR2 as FYEKMQ (reference sequence). The DNA of the CDR3 is TGTGCCAGCAGCTTAAGGGAGAAGGACTATGGCTACACCTTC. Its protein is CASSLREKDYGYTF.